The text below deals with one TCR beta chain. This entry comes from a study of blood T cell repertoires in COVID-19. This CDR3 is built from 19 residues. The V end was cut by 5 bases, the J end by 2 bases, with 25 bases between. The germline V gene has CDR1 MNHEY and CDR2 SMNVEV (reference sequence). Profiling relied on immunoSEQ multiplex PCR, and the TCRdb table lists in-frame clones only, not all of them. Of some 170,000 clones listed, around 85% are singletons. The rearrangement joins TRBV27 to TRBJ2-1, with D hard to call. The receptor was derived from a woman aged 55 to 70 with acute or convalescent COVID-19. Material: peripheral blood. The CDR3 DNA sequence: TGTGCCAGCAGTATCCCCCTCCCCGCGGCAAACGGAACCTACAATGAGCAGTTCTTC. It translates to CASSIPLPAANGTYNEQFF.